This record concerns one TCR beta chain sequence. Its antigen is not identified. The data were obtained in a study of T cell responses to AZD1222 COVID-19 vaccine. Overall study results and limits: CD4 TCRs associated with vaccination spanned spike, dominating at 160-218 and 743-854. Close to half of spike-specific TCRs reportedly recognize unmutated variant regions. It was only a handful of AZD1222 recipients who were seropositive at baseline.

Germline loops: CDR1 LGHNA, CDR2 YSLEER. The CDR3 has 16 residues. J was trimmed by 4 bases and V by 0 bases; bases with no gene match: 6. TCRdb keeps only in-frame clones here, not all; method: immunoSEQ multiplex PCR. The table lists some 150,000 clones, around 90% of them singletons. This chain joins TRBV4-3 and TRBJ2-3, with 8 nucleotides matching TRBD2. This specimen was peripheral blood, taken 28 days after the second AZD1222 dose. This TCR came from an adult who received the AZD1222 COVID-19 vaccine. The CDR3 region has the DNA TGCGCCAGCAGCCAAGATCTGTCGGGAGGGTCAGATACGCAGTATTTT. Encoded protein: CASSQDLSGGSDTQYF.